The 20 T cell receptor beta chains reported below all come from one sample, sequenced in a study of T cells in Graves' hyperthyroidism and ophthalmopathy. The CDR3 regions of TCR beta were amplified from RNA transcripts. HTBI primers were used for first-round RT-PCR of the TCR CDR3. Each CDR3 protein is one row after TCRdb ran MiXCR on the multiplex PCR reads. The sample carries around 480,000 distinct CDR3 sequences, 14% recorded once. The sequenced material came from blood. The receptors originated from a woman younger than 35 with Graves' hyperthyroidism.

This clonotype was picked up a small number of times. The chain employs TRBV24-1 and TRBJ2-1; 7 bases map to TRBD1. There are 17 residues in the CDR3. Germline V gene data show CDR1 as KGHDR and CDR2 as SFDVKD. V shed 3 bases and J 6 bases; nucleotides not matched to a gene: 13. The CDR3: CATSDPSDRVGANEQFF. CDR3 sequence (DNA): TGTGCCACCAGTGATCCTAGTGACAGGGTCGGAGCCAATGAGCAGTTCTTC.

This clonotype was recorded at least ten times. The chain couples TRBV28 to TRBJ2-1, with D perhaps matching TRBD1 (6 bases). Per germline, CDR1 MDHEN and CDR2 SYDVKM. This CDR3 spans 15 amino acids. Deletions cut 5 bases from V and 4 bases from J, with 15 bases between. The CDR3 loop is CASSPGQLPYNEQFF. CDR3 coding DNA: TGTGCCAGCAGTCCCGGACAGTTACCTTACAATGAGCAGTTCTTC.

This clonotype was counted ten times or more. CDR3 sequence (DNA): TGTGCCAGCAGTTTATCCACAGGGTTTAACACCGGGGAGCTGTTTTTT. Translated, it gives CASSLSTGFNTGELFF. V usage is TRBV12-3 or TRBV12-4 and J usage is TRBJ2-2; perhaps TRBD1 as D (6 bases). V dropped 2 bases and J dropped 2 bases, with 12 bases sitting between them. This CDR3 has 16 residues.

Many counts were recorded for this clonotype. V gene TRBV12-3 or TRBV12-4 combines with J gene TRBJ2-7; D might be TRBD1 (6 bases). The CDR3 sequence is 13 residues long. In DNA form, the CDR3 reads TGTGCCAGCAGTTGGTCAGGGGCGTACGAACAGTACGTC. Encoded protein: CASSWSGAYEQYV.

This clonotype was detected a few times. The CDR3 spells CASSPRPESEQYV. Written as DNA, the CDR3 is TGTGCCAGCTCACCACGCCCAGAGTCCGAGCAGTACGTC. The chain uses TRBV18 and TRBJ2-7; D is ambiguous. V dropped 1 base and J dropped 6 bases, with 10 bases sitting between them. The CDR3 runs 13 residues. In germline, CDR1 is KGHSH, CDR2 LQKENI.

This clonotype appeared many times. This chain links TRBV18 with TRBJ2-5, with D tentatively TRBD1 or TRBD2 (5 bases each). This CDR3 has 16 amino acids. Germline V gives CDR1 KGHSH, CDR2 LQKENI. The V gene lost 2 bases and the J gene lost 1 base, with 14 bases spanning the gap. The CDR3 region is CASSPNGGGPQETQYF. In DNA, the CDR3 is TGTGCCAGCTCACCAAACGGTGGGGGACCCCAAGAGACCCAGTACTTC.

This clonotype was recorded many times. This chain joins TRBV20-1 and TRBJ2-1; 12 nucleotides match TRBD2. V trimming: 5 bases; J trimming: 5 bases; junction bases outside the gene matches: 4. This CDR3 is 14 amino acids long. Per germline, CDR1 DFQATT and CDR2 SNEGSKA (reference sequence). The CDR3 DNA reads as TGCAGTGCTCCAAGGACTAGCGGGGACAATGAGCAGTTCTTC. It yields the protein CSAPRTSGDNEQFF.

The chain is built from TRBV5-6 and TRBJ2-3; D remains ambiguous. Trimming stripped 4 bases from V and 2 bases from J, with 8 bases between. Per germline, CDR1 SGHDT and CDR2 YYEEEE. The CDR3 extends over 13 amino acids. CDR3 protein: CASSHRNTDTQYF. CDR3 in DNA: TGTGCCAGCAGCCATCGAAACACAGATACGCAGTATTTT.

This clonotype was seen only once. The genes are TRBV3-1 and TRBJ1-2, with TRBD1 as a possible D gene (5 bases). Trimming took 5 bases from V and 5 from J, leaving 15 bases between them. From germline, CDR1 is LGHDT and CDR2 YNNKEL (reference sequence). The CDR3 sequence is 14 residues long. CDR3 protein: CASSLDSGGYGYTF. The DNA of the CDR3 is TGTGCCAGCAGCTTAGATAGTGGGGGGTATGGCTACACCTTC.

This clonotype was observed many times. For the CDR3, the DNA is TGTGCCAGCAGTGAATTGGGGGGGCGGAACACTGAAGCTTTCTTT. Translated, it gives CASSELGGRNTEAFF. V gene TRBV6-1 combines with J gene TRBJ1-1, with a weak D call TRBD1 (6 bases). The germline CDR1 and CDR2 sequences are MNHNS and SASEGT. The length of the CDR3 is 15 residues. V was pared by 2 bases and J by 1 base, with 11 bases between.

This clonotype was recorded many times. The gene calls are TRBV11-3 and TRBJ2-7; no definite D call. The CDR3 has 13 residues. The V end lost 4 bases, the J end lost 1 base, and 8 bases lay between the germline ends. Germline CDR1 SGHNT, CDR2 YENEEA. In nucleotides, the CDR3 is TGTGCCAGCAGCTCCCTAGATTCCTACGAGCAGTACTTC. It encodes CASSSLDSYEQYF.

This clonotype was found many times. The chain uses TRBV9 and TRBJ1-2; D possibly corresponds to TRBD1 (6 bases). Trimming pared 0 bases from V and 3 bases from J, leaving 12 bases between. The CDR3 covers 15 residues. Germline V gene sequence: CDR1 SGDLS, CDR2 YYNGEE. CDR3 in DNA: TGTGCCAGCAGCGTAGGCCCGACAGGACACTATGGCTACACCTTC. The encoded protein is CASSVGPTGHYGYTF.

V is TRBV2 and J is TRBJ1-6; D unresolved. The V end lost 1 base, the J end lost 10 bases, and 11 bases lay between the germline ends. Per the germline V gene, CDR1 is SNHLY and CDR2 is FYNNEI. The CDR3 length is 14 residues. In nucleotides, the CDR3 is TGTGCCAGCAGTGAAGAGGGTTGGGAATCACCCCTCCACTTT. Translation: CASSEEGWESPLHF.

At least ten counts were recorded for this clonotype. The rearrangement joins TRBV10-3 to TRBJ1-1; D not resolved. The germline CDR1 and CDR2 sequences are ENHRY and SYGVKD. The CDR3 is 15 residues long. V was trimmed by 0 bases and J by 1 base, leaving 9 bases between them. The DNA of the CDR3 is TGTGCCATCAGTGAGTCGGAAGAGCCGAACACTGAAGCTTTCTTT. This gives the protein CAISESEEPNTEAFF.

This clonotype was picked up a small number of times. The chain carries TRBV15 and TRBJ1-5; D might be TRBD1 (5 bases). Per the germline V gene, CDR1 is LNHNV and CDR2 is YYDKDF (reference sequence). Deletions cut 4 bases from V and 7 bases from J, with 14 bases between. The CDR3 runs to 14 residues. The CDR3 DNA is TGTGCCACCAGCACTCAGGGAACCCACCAGCCCCAGCATTTT. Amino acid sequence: CATSTQGTHQPQHF.

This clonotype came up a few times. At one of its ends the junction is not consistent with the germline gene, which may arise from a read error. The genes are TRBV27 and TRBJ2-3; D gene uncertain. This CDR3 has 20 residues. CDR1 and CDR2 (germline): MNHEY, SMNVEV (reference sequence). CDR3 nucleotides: TGTGCCCGCAGTCCCAATTCGAATGGTTTCTGGGCTCCGAACACAGATACGCAGTATTTT. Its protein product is CARSPNSNGFWAPNTDTQYF.

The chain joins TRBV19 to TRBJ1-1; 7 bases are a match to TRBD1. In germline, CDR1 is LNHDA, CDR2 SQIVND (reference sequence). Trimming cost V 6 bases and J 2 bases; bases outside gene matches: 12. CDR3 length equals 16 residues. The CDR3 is CASRPFGRGLNTEAFF. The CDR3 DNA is TGTGCCAGTAGGCCCTTCGGGAGGGGGCTCAACACTGAAGCTTTCTTT. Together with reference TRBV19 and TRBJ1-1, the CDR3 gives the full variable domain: DGGITQSPKYLFRKEGQNVTLSCEQNLNHDAMYWYRQDPGQGLRLIYYSQIVNDFQKGDIAEGYSVSREKKESFPLTVTSAQKNPTAFYLCASRPFGRGLNTEAFFGQGTRLTVV.

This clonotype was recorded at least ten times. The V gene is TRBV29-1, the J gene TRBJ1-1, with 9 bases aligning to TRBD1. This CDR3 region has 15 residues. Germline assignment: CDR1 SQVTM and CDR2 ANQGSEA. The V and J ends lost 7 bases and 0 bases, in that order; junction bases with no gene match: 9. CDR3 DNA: TGCAGCGCCCCTCGGACAGGGGCAATGAACACTGAAGCTTTCTTT. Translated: CSAPRTGAMNTEAFF.

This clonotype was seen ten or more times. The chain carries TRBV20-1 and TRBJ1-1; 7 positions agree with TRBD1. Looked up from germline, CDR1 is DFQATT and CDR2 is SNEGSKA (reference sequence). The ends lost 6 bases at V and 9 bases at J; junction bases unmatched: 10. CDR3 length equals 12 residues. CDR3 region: CSAPGGAEKAFF. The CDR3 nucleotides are TGCAGTGCCCCAGGGGGGGCTGAGAAAGCTTTCTTT.

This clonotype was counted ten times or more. The CDR3 spells CASKDAQETQYF. DNA for the CDR3: TGCGCCAGCAAGGACGCCCAAGAGACCCAGTACTTC. The rearrangement uses TRBV5-1 and TRBJ2-5; D is unresolved. From germline, CDR1 is SGHRS and CDR2 YFSETQ. This CDR3 comprises 12 residues. The V end was cut by 6 bases, the J end by 1 base, with 7 bases between.